This passage covers 23 T cell receptor beta chains from one sample sequenced in a study of tissue T cells after allogeneic stem cell transplantation. The repertoire was sequenced with immunoSEQ multiplex PCR; TCRdb's copy has only in-frame clones and lacks some. Of more than 45,000 clones listed, roughly 73% are singletons. Sequencing was done on a sample of sorted cells pooled from one or two spleens. The receptors shown here come from a pool of C57BL/6 mice in good health.

This clone was seen a single time. Gene names refer to mouse genes. The read ends 1 residue shy of where the CDR3 ends; the end is completed using the germline J gene. Other DNA sequences in the sample encode the same CDR3. The chain uses TRBV3 and TRBJ1-2; weak D call: TRBD1 (5 bases). The CDR3 spans 14 residues. Trimming left V 2 bases short and J 0 bases short, with 7 bases between. From germline, CDR1 is SNHLY and CDR2 FYNGKV (reference sequence). CDR3 DNA, as far as it was read: TGTGCCAGCAGCTTACAGGGCGCAAACTCCGACTACACC. It specifies CASSLQGANSDYT. The CDR3 in full is CASSLQGANSDYTF.

A remark on this clone: Each gene name is a mouse one. The read finishes 1 residue shy of the CDR3 end, and the germline J gene is used to complete it. V and J are TRBV31 and TRBJ1-4, with D unresolved. With 0 bases removed from V and 0 bases from J, the gap between germline ends came to 5 bases. The CDR3 length is 14 residues. Germline CDR1 reads GKSSPN; CDR2 reads SITVG. The CDR3 protein is CAWSLALSNERLFF. CDR3 bases read: TGTGCCTGGAGTCTGGCACTTTCCAACGAAAGATTATTT.

In its sample, this clone was seen a few times. Gene names denote mouse genes. The sequence runs out 1 residue before the end of the CDR3; the remainder is reconstructed from the germline J gene. The V and J genes are TRBV1 and TRBJ2-7; the D is unclear. The germline V gene has CDR1 NSQYPW and CDR2 LRSPGD (reference sequence). The CDR3 runs 10 residues. V was shortened by 1 base and J by 6 bases, with 1 base between the two germline ends. The DNA read from the CDR3 is TGCACCTGCAGTGCAGGTGAACAGTAC. This translates into CTCSAGEQY. Given in full, the CDR3 is CTCSAGEQYF.

This clone occurred once. Mouse names are used for the genes. The chain's CDR3 is CASSWGLGGGQQYF. The DNA read from the CDR3 is TGTGCCAGCAGTTGGGGACTGGGGGGGGGACAACAGTAC. This rearrangement joins TRBV15 to TRBJ2-7; TRBD2 matches 13 bases. The read halts 1 residue ahead of the CDR3 end, with the missing end drawn from the germline J gene. V was clipped by 4 bases and J by 8 bases; unmatched bases: 5. CDR3 length: 14 amino acids. The germline V gene has CDR1 SGHND and CDR2 FRSKSL.

In its sample, this clone was seen once. Any gene name here is a mouse gene name. The DNA ends 1 residue before the CDR3 does, and the rest of the CDR3 is filled in from the germline J gene. The gene calls are TRBV19 and TRBJ2-4; TRBD2 matches at 9 bases. Looked up from germline, CDR1 is FNHDT and CDR2 is SITEND (reference sequence). This CDR3 is 12 amino acids long. V shed 4 bases, J shed 9 bases, and the junction held 3 bases outside the gene matches. CDR3 sequence: CASSDWGSTLYF. CDR3 bases read: TGTGCCAGCAGTGACTGGGGGTCTACCTTGTAC.

Details on this clone: Genes here carry mouse names. The read ends 1 residue before the CDR3 terminus; that terminus is restored from the germline J gene. The chain employs TRBV1 and TRBJ1-1; D may be TRBD1 (5 bases). Germline CDR1 reads NSQYPW; CDR2 reads LRSPGD (reference sequence). This CDR3 comprises 15 residues. V lost 0 bases to trimming and J lost 2 bases, with 10 bases between them. The CDR3 reads CTCSADVGHNTEVFF. The sequenced part of the CDR3 DNA is TGCACCTGCAGTGCAGATGTAGGACACAACACAGAAGTCTTC.

A remark on this clone: Germline and genes here are mouse. The CDR3 extends 1 residue past the end of the read, so its final part is completed from the germline J gene. J is TRBJ1-1 and V is TRBV14; TRBD1 might be the D (6 bases). Germline-derived CDR1 and CDR2 are SGHDT and FRDEAV. Trimming removed 4 bases at V and 1 base at J, with 11 bases between. This CDR3 has 14 amino acids. CDR3 bases read: TGTGCCAGCAGTCTCAGGGGAGGGAACACAGAAGTCTTC. Translation: CASSLRGGNTEVF. The full CDR3 protein reads CASSLRGGNTEVFF.

Points on this clone: The gene symbols are mouse symbols. The read terminates 1 residue ahead of where the CDR3 ends, so the germline J gene completes it. The J gene is TRBJ2-5, the V gene TRBV13-2, with 10 bases aligning to TRBD2. CDR1 is NNHNN and CDR2 is SYGAGS in the germline V gene (reference sequence). The length of the CDR3 is 15 residues. Trimming cost V 0 bases and J 6 bases; bases outside gene matches: 4. Incomplete CDR3 DNA: TGTGCCAGCGGTGATGCTCGGGACTGGGGTGACACCCAGTAC. Its translation: CASGDARDWGDTQY. The whole CDR3 sequence is CASGDARDWGDTQYF.

In the case of this clone: Genes here carry mouse names. The read ends 1 residue shy of where the CDR3 ends; the end is completed using the germline J gene. The chain links TRBV14 to TRBJ2-5; tentative D call: TRBD1 (6 bases). Germline loops: CDR1 SGHDT, CDR2 FRDEAV. The V and J ends lost 5 bases and 7 bases respectively, with 11 bases between them. The CDR3 totals 12 residues. Partial CDR3 DNA: TGTGCCAGCAGCCCACAGGGAAACACCCAGTAC. Residues: CASSPQGNTQY. The whole CDR3 is CASSPQGNTQYF.

On this clone itself: Germline and genes: mouse. The read halts 1 residue ahead of the CDR3 end, with the missing end drawn from the germline J gene. This chain joins TRBV26 and TRBJ1-6, with D hard to call. TRBJ1-6 qualifies as an ORF whose function is uncertain. This CDR3 is 13 amino acids long. CDR1 is KGHPV and CDR2 is FQNQEV in the germline V gene (reference sequence). Trimming pared 6 bases from V and 0 bases from J, leaving 3 bases between. The chain's CDR3 is CASSLSYNSPLYF. The covered CDR3 bases are TGTGCCAGCAGCCTTTCCTATAATTCGCCCCTCTAC.

This clone was counted only a few times. These gene names are mouse names. The read ends 1 residue early relative to the CDR3; the germline J gene fills the gap. This chain joins TRBV20 and TRBJ2-7, with 10 bases matching TRBD2. Germline CDR1 is GFQATS and CDR2 is STVNSAI. This CDR3 has 14 amino acids. The V gene end was trimmed by 0 bases and the J gene end by 4 bases; junction bases not matched to a gene: 3. Incomplete CDR3 DNA: TGTGGTGCTAGGGAGCTGGGGGGGCGGTATGAACAGTAC. This gives the protein CGARELGGRYEQY. The full CDR3 is CGARELGGRYEQYF.

This clone appeared a few times. Gene and germline names: mouse. The CDR3 end lies 1 residue beyond the end of the read and is filled in from the germline J gene. This rearrangement joins TRBV5 to TRBJ2-7; D is undetermined. Germline CDR1 LGHNA, CDR2 YNLKQL (reference sequence). This CDR3 comprises 13 residues. V was shortened by 0 bases and J by 3 bases, with 6 bases between the two germline ends. The covered CDR3 bases are TGTGCCAGCAGCCAAGAACCCAACTATGAACAGTAC. Amino acid sequence: CASSQEPNYEQY. From start to end, the CDR3 is CASSQEPNYEQYF.

This clone was observed once. Gene names refer to mouse genes. The read ends 1 residue early relative to the CDR3; the germline J gene fills the gap. Other DNA sequences in this sample translate to the same CDR3. The chain uses TRBV13-3 and TRBJ1-4, with a possible D match to TRBD1 (6 bases). The V end lost 2 bases, the J end lost 0 bases, and 8 bases lay between the germline ends. CDR1 NNHDY and CDR2 SYVADS come from the germline V gene. The CDR3 spans 15 residues. The sequenced CDR3 bases are TGTGCCAGCAGTGACGGGACAATTTCCAACGAAAGATTATTT. It yields the protein CASSDGTISNERLF. The full CDR3 protein reads CASSDGTISNERLFF.

A word on this clone: Mouse gene names apply. The read falls 1 residue short of the CDR3 end, and the missing part is taken from the germline J gene. The V gene is TRBV29, the J gene TRBJ1-1; D remains ambiguous. The length of the CDR3 is 14 residues. The germline CDR1 and CDR2 sequences are MSHET and SYDVDS. V was cut by 0 bases and J by 0 bases, with 5 bases left in between. The CDR3 DNA, read in part, is TGTGCTAGCAGTTTATCGGCAGCAAACACAGAAGTCTTC. This translates into CASSLSAANTEVF. In full, the CDR3 reads CASSLSAANTEVFF.

Details on this clone: The germline and genes are mouse ones. The read gets to within 1 residue of the CDR3 end, and the germline J gene fills in the rest. The chain uses TRBV16 and TRBJ1-3, with TRBD1 as a possible D gene (6 bases). The CDR3 runs 16 residues. Trimming cost V 3 bases and J 0 bases, with 12 bases left between them. Germline V gene data show CDR1 as SGHSA and CDR2 as FRNQAP. The part of the CDR3 DNA that was read is TGTGCAAGCAGCTTGGGGGACAATTTTTCTGGAAATACGCTCTAT. Translated: CASSLGDNFSGNTLY. The whole CDR3 sequence is CASSLGDNFSGNTLYF.

On this clone: The gene symbols are mouse symbols. The sequence runs out 1 residue before the end of the CDR3; the remainder is reconstructed from the germline J gene. The rearrangement uses TRBV1 and TRBJ2-3; TRBD2 aligns across 9 bases. This CDR3 spans 15 amino acids. V gave up 0 bases and J gave up 4 bases; unmatched junction bases: 2. Germline V gives CDR1 NSQYPW, CDR2 LRSPGD (reference sequence). The CDR3 bases that were read are TGCACCTGCAGTGCAGACTGGGGGGGGACAGAAACGCTGTAT. Translated: CTCSADWGGTETLY. The full CDR3 protein is CTCSADWGGTETLYF.

In this sample, this clone turned up a few times. Mouse gene names and germline throughout. The read stops 1 residue short of the end of the CDR3; the missing end is completed from the germline J gene. Other DNA sequences in this specimen translate into the identical CDR3. The J gene is TRBJ2-7, the V gene TRBV1, with 12 bases lining up with TRBD1. Germline V gene lookup returns CDR1 NSQYPW and CDR2 LRSPGD (reference sequence). The V segment lost 3 bases and the J segment 6 bases; nucleotides outside the gene matches: 3. This CDR3 has 14 residues. The part of the CDR3 DNA that was read is TGCACCTGCAGTGCGGGGACAGGGGGCGTTGAACAGTAC. Translated, it gives CTCSAGTGGVEQY. Given in full, the CDR3 is CTCSAGTGGVEQYF.

Points on this clone: Mouse germline and gene names are used. The read finishes 1 residue shy of the CDR3 end, and the germline J gene is used to complete it. This chain links TRBV26 with TRBJ2-3; a possible D gene is TRBD1 (5 bases). This CDR3 has 14 amino acids. The V gene's germline CDR1 is KGHPV and CDR2 FQNQEV (reference sequence). V shed 2 bases and J shed 2 bases, with 8 bases lying between them. The CDR3 sequence: CASSLAGFAETLYF. Partial CDR3 DNA: TGTGCCAGCAGTCTGGCAGGGTTTGCAGAAACGCTGTAT.

This clone was picked up a small number of times. Each gene name is a mouse one. The CDR3 end falls 1 residue outside the read, so it is completed with the germline J gene. The V call is TRBV24, the J call TRBJ2-1; 11 bases line up with TRBD1. This CDR3 has 15 residues. After removal of 4 bases from V and 3 bases from J, the junction contained 2 bases not matched to a gene. Germline V lookup: CDR1 KGHTA, CDR2 FRNEEI. CDR3 protein: CASSPGTGGYAEQFF. The sequenced CDR3 bases are TGTGCCAGCAGTCCAGGGACAGGGGGCTATGCTGAGCAGTTC.

This clone was counted once. Gene names and germline match the mouse. The missing CDR3 end, 1 residue past where the read stops, is filled in from the germline J gene. This sequence joins TRBV31 and TRBJ2-5; TRBD2 matches at 7 bases. Trimming removed 0 bases from V and 3 bases from J; junction bases left unmatched: 3. The germline V gene has CDR1 GKSSPN and CDR2 SITVG. This CDR3 has 14 residues. CDR3 protein: CAWSLNWGQDTQYF. The CDR3 bases that were read are TGTGCCTGGAGTCTAAACTGGGGTCAAGACACCCAGTAC. Full variable domain (rest looked up from reference TRBV31 and TRBJ2-5): AQTIHQWPVAEIKAVGSPLSLGCTIKGKSSPNLYWYWQATGGTLQQLFYSITVGQVESVVQLNLSASRPKDDQFILSTEKLLLSHSGFYLCAWSLNWGQDTQYFGPGTRLLVL.

This clone was seen just once. One end of the junction varies from germline; a read error may be responsible. Gene labels here are mouse ones. The CDR3 is cut off 1 residue early in the read; its end comes from the germline J gene. The J gene is TRBJ2-4, the V gene TRBV20; the match to TRBD2 covers 14 bases. Germline CDR1 reads GFQATS; CDR2 reads STVNSAI. CDR3 length: 13 amino acids. CDR3 DNA (partial): TGTGGTGCTGGGGACTGGGGGGGCGCCACCTTGTAC. As protein: CGAGDWGGATLY. The whole CDR3 is CGAGDWGGATLYF.

A remark on this clone: The listed genes are named as in mouse. The CDR3 end is not reached by the read, which stops 1 residue before it; the germline J gene fills it in. Other DNA sequences in the sample encode the same CDR3. This chain uses TRBV15 with TRBJ2-1, with D tentatively TRBD2 (7 bases). Germline loops: CDR1 SGHND, CDR2 FRSKSL. V lost 1 base and J lost 1, with 8 bases in between. The CDR3 spans 15 residues. The CDR3 bases that were read are TGTGCCAGCAGTTTAGAGGGGGGGAACTATGCTGAGCAGTTC. Translating gives CASSLEGGNYAEQF. The complete CDR3 protein is CASSLEGGNYAEQFF.

As for this clone: Gene names and germline refer to mouse. Read data end 1 residue before the CDR3 end; the end is taken from the germline J gene. The V call is TRBV3, the J call TRBJ2-5, with TRBD2 matching over 8 bases. Germline V lookup: CDR1 SNHLY, CDR2 FYNGKV (reference sequence). V shed 5 bases, J shed 2 bases, and the junction held 3 bases outside the gene matches. CDR3 length equals 14 residues. The CDR3 loop reads CASSRWGAQDTQYF. The sequenced part of the CDR3 DNA is TGTGCCAGCAGCCGCTGGGGGGCCCAAGACACCCAGTAC.